This paragraph covers one T cell receptor (beta chain) sequence. Its antigen is not known. Autoimmune disease history or systemic immunosuppression meant exclusion. TCRdb's copy holds only in-frame clones and misses some; the assay was immunoSEQ multiplex PCR. Of 60,000 or so clones listed, 84% are singletons. The data were obtained in a study of OX40 agonist ivuxolimab in advanced cancers. The overall study: Ivuxolimab, an antibody acting as an agonist of OX40 (CD134), was used to treat patients. The dose-escalation cohort was around 83% male, with a mean age of around 60 years, ranging about 20 to 85.

CDR3 length: 15 amino acids. The V segment lost 6 bases and the J segment 2 bases; nucleotides outside the gene matches: 6. The germline gives CDR1 SNHLY, CDR2 FYNNEI. Study outcomes and limitations: No determination was made of the antigen specificity of the expanded peripheral T cells.

The origin of this receptor is an adult with an advanced solid tumor such as melanoma, head and neck, liver or kidney cancer. The chain links TRBV2 to TRBJ2-7; 11 bases line up with TRBD2. The sequencing used CD4+ or CD8+ T cells sorted from blood, collected in a trial of the OX40 agonist ivuxolimab. The CDR3 sequence is CASRPTSGGTYEQYF. In nucleotides, the CDR3 is TGTGCCAGCAGACCTACTAGCGGGGGAACCTACGAGCAGTACTTC.